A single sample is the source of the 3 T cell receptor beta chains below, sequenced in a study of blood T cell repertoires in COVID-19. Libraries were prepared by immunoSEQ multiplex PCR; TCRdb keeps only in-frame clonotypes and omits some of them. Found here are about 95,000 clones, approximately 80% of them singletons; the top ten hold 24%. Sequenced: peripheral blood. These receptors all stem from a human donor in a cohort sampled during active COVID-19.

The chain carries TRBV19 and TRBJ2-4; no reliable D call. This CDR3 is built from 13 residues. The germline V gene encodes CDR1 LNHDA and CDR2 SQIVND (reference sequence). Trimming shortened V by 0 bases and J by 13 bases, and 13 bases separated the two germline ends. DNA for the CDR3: TGTGCCAGTAGTATAGAAGATGGAAAACTACAGTACTTC. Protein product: CASSIEDGKLQYF.

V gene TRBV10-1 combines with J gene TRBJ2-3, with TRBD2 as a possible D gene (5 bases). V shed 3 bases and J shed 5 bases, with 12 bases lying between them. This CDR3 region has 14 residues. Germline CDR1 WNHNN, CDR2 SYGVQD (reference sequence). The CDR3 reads CASSEPGLRDTQYF. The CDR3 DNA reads TGCGCCAGCAGTGAACCCGGACTTAGAGATACGCAGTATTTT.

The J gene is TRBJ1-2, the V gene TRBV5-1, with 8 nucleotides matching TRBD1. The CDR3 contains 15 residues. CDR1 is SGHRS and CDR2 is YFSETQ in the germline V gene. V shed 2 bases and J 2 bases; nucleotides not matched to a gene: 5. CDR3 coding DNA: TGCGCCAGCAGCTTCGGACAGGGAGGAAACTATGGCTACACCTTC. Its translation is CASSFGQGGNYGYTF.